This T cell receptor beta chain was observed in a study of CD8+ T cells in alopecia areata. Points from the study as a whole: Normal-skin resident alphabeta T cells also appear among scalp sample sequences. Clonality was higher in lesional than normal scalp, especially in alopecia totalis/universalis.

Following RNA extraction, reverse transcription yielded cDNA that acted as the sequencing template. Sequencing used immunoSEQ multiplex PCR; TCRdb keeps in-frame clones, though not all of them. The top ten clones hold around 10% of a sample with some 180,000 clones, 45% to 60% of them seen once. On this clone itself: Its antigen remains unidentified.

Treatment indicated: oral pan-JAK inhibitor, 5-10 mg twice daily. CDR3 length: 15 amino acids. Germline V CDR1 and CDR2: LNHNV, YYDKDF (reference sequence). The V gene lost 5 bases and the J gene lost 1 base, with 12 bases spanning the gap. The source was CD8+ T cells sorted from blood, collected at approximately week 51, from a patient treated with tofacitinib. The source of this sequence is a human donor with alopecia areata. The V and J genes are TRBV15 and TRBJ2-1; the D is unclear. CDR3 residues: CATSARSFSYNEQFF. The CDR3 DNA follows: TGTGCCACCAGCGCGAGGAGTTTTTCCTACAATGAGCAGTTCTTC.